These 27 T cell receptor beta chains originate from one sample sequenced in a study of spatial heterogeneity in lung cancer. MiXCR, run by TCRdb on the 5' RACE reads, gives a single entry per CDR3 protein. The sample includes thousands of distinct CDR3 sequences, 4.5% to 6% seen only once; the top ten take roughly two fifths. Time point meaning: sample taken at primary tumor resection. Material for sequencing was whole RNA from tumor, nontumor lung or frozen PBMC, left unsorted. The sample consisted of PBMCs, taken at surgery. Every receptor here comes from a male donor with early-stage non-small cell lung cancer.

This clonotype appeared many times. V gene TRBV9 combines with J gene TRBJ1-1; D ambiguous. V was clipped by 0 bases and J by 1 base, with 4 bases between them. The CDR3 has 13 residues. The germline gives CDR1 SGDLS, CDR2 YYNGEE. DNA of the CDR3: TGTGCCAGCAGCGTAGAAAGGAACACTGAAGCTTTCTTT. Protein: CASSVERNTEAFF. Together with reference TRBV9 and TRBJ1-1, the CDR3 gives the full variable domain: DSGVTQTPKHLITATGQRVTLRCSPRSGDLSVYWYQQSLDQGLQFLIQYYNGEERAKGNILERFSAQQFPDLHSELNLSSLELGDSALYFCASSVERNTEAFFGQGTRLTVV.

The chain carries TRBV6-1 and TRBJ1-1; D unresolved. CDR1 is MNHNS, CDR2 SASEGT, per germline. V lost 2 bases and J lost 1, with 5 bases in between. The CDR3 extends over 13 amino acids. For the CDR3, the DNA is TGTGCCAGCAGTGAACCAGGGAACACTGAAGCTTTCTTT. Protein: CASSEPGNTEAFF.

This clonotype occurred a few times. The V call is TRBV11-3, the J call TRBJ2-5, with D perhaps TRBD2 (5 bases). The CDR3 length is 14 residues. Per the germline V gene, CDR1 is SGHNT and CDR2 is YENEEA. The V end lost 5 bases, the J end lost 0 bases, and 10 bases lay between the germline ends. The CDR3 reads CASSVYGDQETQYF. The CDR3 DNA reads TGTGCCAGCAGCGTTTACGGGGACCAAGAGACCCAGTACTTC.

This clonotype was found a few times. The J gene is TRBJ2-7, the V gene TRBV2, with TRBD1 matching 7 bases. Germline V gene sequence: CDR1 SNHLY, CDR2 FYNNEI. The CDR3 consists of 12 residues. The junction had 4 bases not matched to a gene; V was cut back by 6 bases and J by 5 bases. Here the CDR3 DNA reads TGTGCCAGCAGCCTCGACAGGGACGAGCAGTACTTC. It yields the protein CASSLDRDEQYF.

This clonotype was counted ten times or more. The chain uses TRBV7-8 and TRBJ1-1; no clear D gene. The CDR3 spans 14 residues. The germline V gene has CDR1 SGHVS and CDR2 FQNEAQ. V lost 1 base and J 1 base, leaving 7 bases between the germline ends. The CDR3: CASSLGWQNTEAFF. CDR3 nucleotides: TGTGCCAGCAGCTTAGGGTGGCAGAACACTGAAGCTTTCTTT.

In its sample, this clonotype was seen many times. The rearrangement uses TRBV2 and TRBJ2-5, with D unresolved. Germline CDR1 and CDR2: SNHLY and FYNNEI. The CDR3 has 15 amino acids. The V end was cut by 5 bases, the J end by 0 bases, with 13 bases between. The CDR3, as DNA: TGTGCCAGCAGTACTAATTCGCCCCACCAAGAGACCCAGTACTTC. Encoded protein: CASSTNSPHQETQYF.

This clonotype was recorded many times. This rearrangement joins TRBV5-1 to TRBJ2-1; TRBD2 matches at 9 bases. The J segment lost 9 bases and the V segment lost 0 bases, leaving 10 bases of the junction unmatched. The CDR3 loop spans 16 amino acids. Germline V gene data show CDR1 as SGHRS and CDR2 as YFSETQ. The CDR3 loop is CASSLEASGARGEQFF. The CDR3 DNA reads as TGCGCCAGCAGCTTGGAAGCTAGCGGGGCGCGCGGTGAGCAGTTCTTC.

This clonotype is labeled as medium-sized. The V call is TRBV9, the J call TRBJ2-3; D call uncertain. Trimming shortened V by 1 base and J by 4 bases, and 10 bases separated the two germline ends. Germline V lookup: CDR1 SGDLS, CDR2 YYNGEE. CDR3 length: 14 amino acids. CDR3 in DNA: TGTGCCAGCAGCGTATCCCCTGGGGCAGATACGCAGTATTTT. It encodes CASSVSPGADTQYF.

By sample fraction, this clonotype is medium-sized. The rearrangement uses TRBV13 and TRBJ2-7, with D possibly matching TRBD2 (6 bases). Germline-derived CDR1 and CDR2 are PRHDT and FYEKMQ (reference sequence). The CDR3 runs to 15 residues. V shed 0 bases and J shed 0 bases, with 9 bases lying between them. The DNA of the CDR3 is TGTGCCAGCAGCTTAGGGCGGGGAAGCTCCTACGAGCAGTACTTC. It codes for CASSLGRGSSYEQYF.

This clonotype was seen ten or more times. The chain combines TRBV5-1 with TRBJ2-7; D may be TRBD1 or TRBD2 (6 bases each). The CDR3 loop spans 13 amino acids. The germline V and J ends were trimmed by 6 bases and 5 bases, with 15 bases remaining between them. Germline V lookup: CDR1 SGHRS, CDR2 YFSETQ. The DNA of the CDR3 is TGCGCCAGCAACTTAGGGGGGAACCACGAGCAGTACTTC. Its protein product is CASNLGGNHEQYF. Using reference TRBV5-1 and TRBJ2-7 for the parts outside the CDR3, the full variable domain is KAGVTQTPRYLIKTRGQQVTLSCSPISGHRSVSWYQQTPGQGLQFLFEYFSETQRNKGNFPGRFSGRQFSNSRSEMNVSTLELGDSALYLCASNLGGNHEQYFGPGTRLTVT.

This clonotype appeared many times. This chain joins TRBV7-2 and TRBJ1-6; 7 nucleotides line up with TRBD1. The length of the CDR3 is 14 residues. The germline gives CDR1 SGHTA, CDR2 FQGNSA. The trim removed 6 bases at V and 6 bases at J, leaving 5 bases unmatched. The CDR3 DNA follows: TGTGCCAGCAGTCCGGGACAGCCTAATTCACCCCTCCACTTT. Amino acid sequence: CASSPGQPNSPLHF. The complete variable domain, with remaining parts taken from reference TRBV7-2 and TRBJ1-6, reads GAGVSQSPSNKVTEKGKDVELRCDPISGHTALYWYRQSLGQGLEFLIYFQGNSAPDKSGLPSDRFSAERTGGSVSTLTIQRTQQEDSAVYLCASSPGQPNSPLHFGNGTRLTVT.

This clonotype has ten or more counts. The rearrangement uses TRBV27 and TRBJ1-1; D gene ambiguous. Germline assignment: CDR1 MNHEY and CDR2 SMNVEV (reference sequence). The CDR3 extends over 15 amino acids. Trimming took off 7 bases at V and 4 bases at J, with 19 bases between the two ends. The CDR3: CASTSFPSPLTEAFF. As DNA, the CDR3 is TGTGCCAGCACCAGTTTCCCCAGCCCCCTCACTGAAGCTTTCTTT.

This clonotype was counted ten times or more. The rearrangement uses TRBV12-3 or TRBV12-4 and TRBJ1-1; no firm D call. This CDR3 is 11 amino acids long. V was clipped by 6 bases and J by 4 bases, with 6 bases between them. The chain's CDR3 is CASRLGTEAFF. The CDR3 coding sequence is TGTGCCAGCAGATTGGGCACTGAAGCTTTCTTT.

This clonotype was recorded at least ten times. CDR3: CASSYRVDRPHLDEQYF. CDR3 nucleotides: TGTGCCAGCAGTTATCGCGTTGACCGGCCACACCTCGACGAGCAGTACTTC. The chain couples TRBV6-5 to TRBJ2-7; no reliable D call. This CDR3 is built from 17 residues. V shed 3 bases and J shed 5 bases, with 23 bases lying between them. Per germline, CDR1 MNHEY and CDR2 SVGAGI.

This clonotype has at least ten counts. The rearrangement links TRBV29-1 to TRBJ2-7; D is perhaps TRBD1 (5 bases). From germline, CDR1 is SQVTM and CDR2 ANQGSEA. Between the trimmed V and J ends, which lost 3 bases and 2 bases, there was a span of 11 bases. CDR3 length: 13 residues. DNA for the CDR3: TGCAGCGTTGATGGGGCCCGACCCTACGAGCAGTACTTC. Translation: CSVDGARPYEQYF.

This rearrangement joins TRBV12-5 to TRBJ2-1, with no clear D. This CDR3 has 13 residues. Deletions cut 5 bases from V and 5 bases from J, with 10 bases between. Germline CDR1 is LGHNT and CDR2 is FRNRAP. CDR3 bases: TGTGCTAGTGGTCTTGGGGATGACAATGAGCAGTTCTTC. It codes for CASGLGDDNEQFF.

This clonotype was observed at least ten times. The J gene is TRBJ2-2, the V gene TRBV29-1, with D uncertain. CDR3 size: 11 residues. Germline loops: CDR1 SQVTM, CDR2 ANQGSEA. Deletions cut 7 bases from V and 6 bases from J, with 9 bases between. CDR3 sequence: CSALTAGELFF. The CDR3, as DNA: TGCAGCGCCCTGACTGCCGGGGAGCTGTTTTTT.

This clonotype was picked up many times. V gene TRBV12-3 or TRBV12-4 combines with J gene TRBJ2-5; perhaps TRBD2 as D (5 bases). CDR3 size: 11 residues. Trimming removed 8 bases at V and 5 bases at J, with 9 bases between. The CDR3 reads CASRGEETQYF. The CDR3 DNA reads as TGTGCCAGCCGGGGTGAGGAGACCCAGTACTTC.

The sample holds many counts of this clonotype. Here the CDR3 reads CASSGDSSYEQYF. The CDR3 bases are TGTGCCAGCAGTGGAGACAGCTCCTACGAGCAGTACTTC. The rearrangement uses TRBV2 and TRBJ2-7, with D tentatively TRBD1 (5 bases). In germline, CDR1 is SNHLY, CDR2 FYNNEI. Trimming took off 4 bases at V and 0 bases at J, with 7 bases between the two ends. The CDR3 covers 13 residues.

This clonotype appeared many times. The chain is built from TRBV27 and TRBJ2-7, with 7 bases identical to TRBD1. With 8 bases clipped from V and 5 bases from J, the junction kept 9 bases outside the gene matches. The CDR3 sequence is 13 residues long. CDR1 MNHEY and CDR2 SMNVEV come from the germline V gene (reference sequence). In nucleotides, the CDR3 is TGTGCCAGCGAACAAGACAGGGTCCACGAGCAGTACTTC. Translating gives CASEQDRVHEQYF.

This clonotype was seen ten or more times. The chain uses TRBV28 and TRBJ1-1, with TRBD1 identical over 7 bases. Looked up from germline, CDR1 is MDHEN and CDR2 is SYDVKM. V shed 6 bases, J shed 0 bases, and the junction held 10 bases outside the gene matches. The CDR3 is 16 residues long. The CDR3 DNA is TGTGCCAGCAGCCGCGGCCCGGGACAGTTGAACACTGAAGCTTTCTTT. The encoded protein is CASSRGPGQLNTEAFF.

This clonotype has at least ten counts. CDR3 region: CASVTGGTEAFF. In nucleotides, the CDR3 is TGTGCCAGTGTGACAGGGGGCACTGAAGCTTTCTTT. This chain uses TRBV6-6 with TRBJ1-1; TRBD1 agrees at 9 bases. The germline gives CDR1 MNHNY, CDR2 SVGAGI (reference sequence). The trim removed 9 bases at V and 4 bases at J, leaving 3 bases unmatched. The CDR3 spans 12 residues.

This clonotype was recorded at least ten times. The chain uses TRBV2 and TRBJ2-5; no clear D. This CDR3 region has 14 residues. CDR1 is SNHLY and CDR2 is FYNNEI in the germline V gene. V lost 8 bases and J lost 1, with 14 bases in between. The DNA of the CDR3 is TGTGCCAGCGTTCGGATTGCCAGCCAAGAGACCCAGTACTTC. Translating gives CASVRIASQETQYF.

The genes are TRBV10-2 and TRBJ2-2; TRBD1 aligns across 9 bases. J was trimmed by 1 base and V by 3 bases; bases with no gene match: 6. The length of the CDR3 is 17 residues. In germline, CDR1 is WSHSY, CDR2 SAAADI. The CDR3 region is CASSETPGQGNTGELFF. CDR3 in DNA: TGCGCCAGCAGTGAAACCCCGGGACAGGGGAACACCGGGGAGCTGTTTTTT.

This clonotype was seen at least ten times. The chain combines TRBV28 with TRBJ1-5; a possible D gene is TRBD1 (6 bases). Trimming removed 5 bases at V and 1 base at J, with 18 bases between. CDR3 length: 17 amino acids. From germline, CDR1 is MDHEN and CDR2 SYDVKM. DNA for the CDR3: TGTGCCAGCAGTCTCCCGAACAGGGTCCGGAGCAATCAGCCCCAGCATTTT. It specifies CASSLPNRVRSNQPQHF.

The sample holds a few counts of this clonotype. One end of the junction fails to match germline, which may point to a read error. The CDR3 nucleotides read TGTGCCAGCAGGTTATCCTCTGCCCTCTATGGCTACACCTTC. Amino acid sequence: CASRLSSALYGYTF. V and J are TRBV28 and TRBJ1-2; D unclear. The CDR3 extends over 14 amino acids. Germline CDR1 is MDHEN and CDR2 is SYDVKM.

This clonotype occurred many times. The V call is TRBV5-6, the J call TRBJ2-3; D is possibly TRBD2 (6 bases). The CDR3 is 16 amino acids. CDR1 SGHDT and CDR2 YYEEEE come from the germline V gene. V gave up 1 base and J gave up 1 base, with 13 bases separating them. The CDR3 DNA follows: TGTGCCAGCAGCTTGACCCCAACGGGGGGCACAGATACGCAGTATTTT. Its protein is CASSLTPTGGTDTQYF.